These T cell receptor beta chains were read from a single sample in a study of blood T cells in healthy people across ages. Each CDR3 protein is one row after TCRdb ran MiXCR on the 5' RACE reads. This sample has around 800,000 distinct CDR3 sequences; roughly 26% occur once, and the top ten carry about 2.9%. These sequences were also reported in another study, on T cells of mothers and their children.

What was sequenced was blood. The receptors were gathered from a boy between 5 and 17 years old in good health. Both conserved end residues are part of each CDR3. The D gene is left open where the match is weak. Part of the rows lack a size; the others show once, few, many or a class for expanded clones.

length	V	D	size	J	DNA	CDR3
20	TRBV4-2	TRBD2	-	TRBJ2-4	TGTGCCAGCAGCCAGTTGTCCGGGACTAGCGGAACCCTAGCCAAAAACATTCAGTACTTC	CASSQLSGTSGTLAKNIQYF
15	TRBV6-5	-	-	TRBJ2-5	TGTGCCAGCAGCGTAGGCAGGGGGACTCAAGAGACCCAGTACTTC	CASSVGRGTQETQYF
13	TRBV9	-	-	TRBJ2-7	TGTGCCAGCAGCGTCAGGGTAGGGTACGAGCAGTACTTC	CASSVRVGYEQYF
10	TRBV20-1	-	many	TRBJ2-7	TGCAGTGCCATGGACCACGAGCAGTACTTC	CSAMDHEQYF
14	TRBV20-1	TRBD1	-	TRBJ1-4	TGCAGTGCACCCGACAGGGCTCCGCTTGAAAAACTGTTTTTT	CSAPDRAPLEKLFF
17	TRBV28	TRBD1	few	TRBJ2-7	TGTGCCAGCAGTTTATACACAGGGGCGACCGGCTCCTACGAGCAGTACTTC	CASSLYTGATGSYEQYF
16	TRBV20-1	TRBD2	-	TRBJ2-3	TGCAGCTGTCGAGGGGGACTAGCGGGGGTTACAGATACGCAGTATTTT	CSCRGGLAGVTDTQYF
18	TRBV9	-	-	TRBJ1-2	TGTGCCAGCAGCGTAGGCTTGATTACGGGACGGAGAAGCTATGGCTACACCTTC	CASSVGLITGRRSYGYTF
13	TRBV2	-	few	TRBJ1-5	TGTGCCAGCAAGGAGGAGACAAATCAGCCCCAGCATTTT	CASKEETNQPQHF
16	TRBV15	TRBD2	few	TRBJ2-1	TGTGCCACCAGCAGAGAACTAGCGGACCGGGGCGATGAGCAGTTCTTC	CATSRELADRGDEQFF
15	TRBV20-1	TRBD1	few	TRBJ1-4	TGCAGTACTCGAACAGGGGGCGCAACTAATGAAAAACTGTTTTTT	CSTRTGGATNEKLFF
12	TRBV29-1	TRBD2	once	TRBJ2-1	TGCAGCGTGCTAGCGGGAGTAAGTGAGCAGTTCTTC	CSVLAGVSEQFF
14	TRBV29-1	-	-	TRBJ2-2	TGCAGCGTTCTCGGGGCGCCGAACACCGGGGAGCTGTTTTTT	CSVLGAPNTGELFF
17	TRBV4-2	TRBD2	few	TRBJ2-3	TGTGCCAGCAGCCAAGATGAAGGGACTAGCTTAACAGATACGCAGTATTTT	CASSQDEGTSLTDTQYF
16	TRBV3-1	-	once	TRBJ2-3	TGTGCCAGCAGCCCAACCGGGCGGCGGGGCACAGATACGCAGTATTTT	CASSPTGRRGTDTQYF
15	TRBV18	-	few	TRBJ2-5	TGTGCCAGCTCACTAGGGCAGGATAATTTCAAGACCCAGTACTTC	CASSLGQDNFKTQYF
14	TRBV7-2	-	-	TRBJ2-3	TGTGCCAGCAGCTTACAAACAGGGCCGGATACGCAGTATTTT	CASSLQTGPDTQYF
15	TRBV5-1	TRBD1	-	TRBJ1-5	TGCGCCAGCAGCCCCACAGGGGAACCTAATCAGCCCCAGCATTTT	CASSPTGEPNQPQHF
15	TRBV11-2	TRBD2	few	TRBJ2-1	TGTGCCAGCAGCTCCTCGGGACTAGCAATCAATGAGCAGTTCTTC	CASSSSGLAINEQFF
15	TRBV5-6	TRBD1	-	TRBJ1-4	TGTGCCAGCAGCTCGACAGGGAAGGGGCATGAAAAACTGTTATTT	CASSSTGKGHEKLLF
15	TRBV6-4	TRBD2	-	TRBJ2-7	TGTGCCAGCAGTGACCGGGGGGTGGGAACCTACGAGCAGTACTTC	CASSDRGVGTYEQYF
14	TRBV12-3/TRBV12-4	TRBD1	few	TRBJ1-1	TGTGCCAGCAGTTTAAGGGGGCAGGAGACTGAAGCTTTCTTT	CASSLRGQETEAFF
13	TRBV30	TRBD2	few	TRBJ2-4	TGTGCCTGGGCCCCGACTAGCGGGGTTCTTCAGTACTTC	CAWAPTSGVLQYF
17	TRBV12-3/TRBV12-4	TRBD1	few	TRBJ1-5	TGTGCCAGCAGTCCCCGGGGACAGGGAAGGATTTGGCAGCCCCAGCATTTT	CASSPRGQGRIWQPQHF
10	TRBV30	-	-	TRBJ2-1	TGTGCCCTGTTGTGGGAGGAGCAGTTCTTC	CALLWEEQFF
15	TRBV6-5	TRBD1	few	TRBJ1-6	TGTGCCAGCAGTTACCGAGGGACAGGGTGGTCACCCCTCCACTTT	CASSYRGTGWSPLHF
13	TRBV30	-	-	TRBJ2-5	TGTGCCTGGAGTGTAGACACACAAGAGACCCAGTACTTC	CAWSVDTQETQYF
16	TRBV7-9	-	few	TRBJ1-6	TGTGCCAGCAGCTCGGACAGCAGCTCCTATAATTCACCCCTCCACTTT	CASSSDSSSYNSPLHF
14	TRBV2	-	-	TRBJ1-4	TGTGCCAGCAAGGGGGGACACAGTAATGAAAAACTGTTTTTT	CASKGGHSNEKLFF
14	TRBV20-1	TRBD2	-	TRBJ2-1	TGCAGTGCTCCCCAGGGCAGGGACTACAGTGAGCAGTTCTTC	CSAPQGRDYSEQFF
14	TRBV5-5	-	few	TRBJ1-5	TGTGCCAGCAGCCCGGAACAACTCAATCAGCCCCAGCATTTT	CASSPEQLNQPQHF
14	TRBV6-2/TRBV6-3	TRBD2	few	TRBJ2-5	TGTGCCAGCAGACAACCGGGGGGTCAGGAGACCCAGTACTTC	CASRQPGGQETQYF
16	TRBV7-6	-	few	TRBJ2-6	TGTGCCAGCAGCTTAGTGGTTAGCTCTGGGGCCAACGTCCTGACTTTC	CASSLVVSSGANVLTF
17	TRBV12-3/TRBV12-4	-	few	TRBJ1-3	TGTGCCAGCAGTGTCGCCTTCGGGGCAGGCCGTGGAAACACCATATATTTT	CASSVAFGAGRGNTIYF
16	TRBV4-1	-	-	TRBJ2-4	TGCGCCAGCAGCCAAGACAGGGGTTTAGGCAAAAACATTCAGTACTTC	CASSQDRGLGKNIQYF
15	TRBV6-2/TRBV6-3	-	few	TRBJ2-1	TGTGCCAGCAGCAACACAGGCCACTCCTACAATGAGCAGTTCTTC	CASSNTGHSYNEQFF
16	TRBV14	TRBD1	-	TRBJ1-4	TGTGCCAGCAGCCACCAATCAGGAAAGGGGGCAGCAAAACTGTTTTTT	CASSHQSGKGAAKLFF
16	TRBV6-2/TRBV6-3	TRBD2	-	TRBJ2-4	TGTGCCAGCAGTTCCCTACTAGCGGTGGGCAAAAACATTCAGTACTTC	CASSSLLAVGKNIQYF
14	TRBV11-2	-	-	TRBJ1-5	TGTGCCAGCAGCTCCAACAGGGTGGGTCAGCCCCAGCATTTT	CASSSNRVGQPQHF
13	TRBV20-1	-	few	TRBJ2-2	TGCAGTGCTAAGCGCGCGAACACCGGGGAGCTGTTTTTT	CSAKRANTGELFF
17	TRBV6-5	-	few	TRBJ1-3	TGTGCCAGCAGTTACTCGGCCAGGCCGAGCTCTGGAAACACCATATATTTT	CASSYSARPSSGNTIYF
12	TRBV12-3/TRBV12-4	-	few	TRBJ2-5	TGTGCCAGCATGTGGGGGCGGACAGCCCAGTACTTC	CASMWGRTAQYF
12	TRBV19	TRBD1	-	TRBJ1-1	TGTGCCAGTAGTATCGGACAGGGGAAGGCTTTCTTT	CASSIGQGKAFF
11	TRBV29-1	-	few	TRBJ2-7	TGCAGCGTTCCCAGGGGAGACGAGCAGTACTTC	CSVPRGDEQYF
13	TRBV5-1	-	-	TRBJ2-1	TGCGCCAGCAGCTCGGGACAAGAGGGTGAGCAGTTCTTC	CASSSGQEGEQFF